The 10 T cell receptor beta chains reported below all come from one sample, sequenced in a study of blood T cell repertoires in COVID-19. Clones were sequenced by immunoSEQ multiplex PCR, and TCRdb holds only the in-frame ones, with some missing. Counted here are 150,000 to 200,000 clones, roughly four fifths occurring once; the ten biggest clones make up 22%. The sequencing input was peripheral blood. The source of these receptors is a woman aged 80 or older with acute or convalescent COVID-19.

The V and J genes are TRBV27 and TRBJ2-3; weak D call: TRBD1 (5 bases). This CDR3 is 16 amino acids long. Trimming shortened V by 3 bases and J by 2 bases, and 15 bases separated the two germline ends. From germline, CDR1 is MNHEY and CDR2 SMNVEV (reference sequence). In DNA form, the CDR3 reads TGTGCCAGCAGTTTTGTAGGGGAACGTGCCACAGATACGCAGTATTTT. It encodes CASSFVGERATDTQYF.

This clone was picked up a small number of times. The rearrangement joins TRBV7-9 to TRBJ2-5; 8 bases line up with TRBD2. The germline gives CDR1 SEHNR, CDR2 FQNEAQ (reference sequence). The J segment lost 5 bases and the V segment lost 1 base, leaving 9 bases of the junction unmatched. The CDR3 covers 16 residues. In DNA form, the CDR3 reads TGTGCCAGCAGCTTAGATAGCGCGGGAGGTTTGGAGACCCAGTACTTC. This codes for CASSLDSAGGLETQYF.

The V call is TRBV7-9, the J call TRBJ2-2, with 15 nucleotides matching TRBD2. V dropped 5 bases and J dropped 6; count of bases not matched to a gene: 4. The CDR3 has 16 residues. CDR1 and CDR2 from the germline V gene are SEHNR and FQNEAQ (reference sequence). The CDR3 loop reads CASSHGLAGGPGELFF. As DNA, the CDR3 is TGTGCCAGCAGCCACGGACTAGCGGGAGGGCCCGGGGAGCTGTTTTTT.

This chain joins TRBV5-8 and TRBJ2-7, with D unclear. CDR1 is SGHTS and CDR2 is YDEGEE in the germline V gene. The CDR3 covers 14 residues. V was shortened by 0 bases and J by 1 base, with 8 bases between the two germline ends. In nucleotides, the CDR3 is TGTGCCAGCAGCTTGGAACAGTTTTCCTACGAGCAGTACTTC. This gives the protein CASSLEQFSYEQYF. Using reference TRBV5-8 and TRBJ2-7 for the parts outside the CDR3, the full variable domain is EAGVTQSPTHLIKTRGQQATLRCSPISGHTSVYWYQQALGLGLQFLLWYDEGEERNRGNFPPRFSGRQFPNYSSELNVNALELEDSALYLCASSLEQFSYEQYFGPGTRLTVT.

The chain joins TRBV3-1 (or the pseudogene TRBV3-2) to TRBJ2-5; TRBD2 agrees at 12 bases. This CDR3 has 18 amino acids. The trim removed 4 bases at V and 1 base at J, leaving 10 bases unmatched. The germline V gene encodes CDR1 LGHDT and CDR2 YNNKEL (reference sequence). The CDR3 loop reads CASSRGLAGSEGQETQYF. As DNA, the CDR3 is TGTGCCAGCAGCCGGGGACTAGCGGGTTCAGAGGGCCAAGAGACCCAGTACTTC.

The chain recombines TRBV7-2 with TRBJ1-5, with D unclear. V shed 3 bases and J shed 6 bases, with 15 bases lying between them. Per the germline V gene, CDR1 is SGHTA and CDR2 is FQGNSA. There are 15 residues in the CDR3. CDR3 DNA: TGTGCCAGCAGCTTGGGCAGTTCAGTCTCTCAGCCCCAGCATTTT. It codes for CASSLGSSVSQPQHF.

The rearrangement uses TRBV7-9 and TRBJ1-2, with TRBD1 matching over 8 bases. Germline lookup yields CDR1 SEHNR and CDR2 FQNEAQ (reference sequence). V gave up 1 base and J gave up 8 bases; unmatched junction bases: 6. The CDR3 is 14 residues long. The CDR3 reads CASSLGTGGNGYTF. The CDR3, as DNA: TGTGCCAGCAGCTTAGGAACAGGGGGGAACGGCTACACCTTC. The complete variable domain, with remaining parts taken from reference TRBV7-9 and TRBJ1-2, reads DTGVSQNPRHKITKRGQNVTFRCDPISEHNRLYWYRQTLGQGPEFLTYFQNEAQLEKSRLLSDRFSAERPKGSFSTLEIQRTEQGDSAMYLCASSLGTGGNGYTFGSGTRLTVV.

J is TRBJ2-3 and V is TRBV7-2; TRBD2 aligns across 7 bases. The germline V gene encodes CDR1 SGHTA and CDR2 FQGNSA. V shed 6 bases, J shed 2 bases, and the junction held 5 bases outside the gene matches. The CDR3 totals 14 residues. The CDR3 bases are TGTGCCAGCAGGGAGCGGGATTCCACAGATACGCAGTATTTT. It translates to CASRERDSTDTQYF.

The rearrangement links TRBV7-9 to TRBJ1-2; tentative D call: TRBD1 (5 bases). V was pared by 0 bases and J by 5 bases, with 10 bases between. This CDR3 is built from 14 residues. The germline gives CDR1 SEHNR, CDR2 FQNEAQ (reference sequence). The CDR3 region is CASSLAQAGYGYTF. For the CDR3, the DNA is TGTGCCAGCAGCTTAGCCCAAGCAGGGTATGGCTACACCTTC.

The chain employs TRBV11-2 and TRBJ2-3; 11 nucleotides agree with TRBD2. V gave up 5 bases and J gave up 4 bases; unmatched junction bases: 11. Germline values: CDR1 SGHAT, CDR2 FQNNGV. This CDR3 has 17 residues. CDR3 nucleotide sequence: TGTGCCAGCAGCCCGATGGTTAGCGGGAGGGCCGCAGATACGCAGTATTTT. Residues: CASSPMVSGRAADTQYF.